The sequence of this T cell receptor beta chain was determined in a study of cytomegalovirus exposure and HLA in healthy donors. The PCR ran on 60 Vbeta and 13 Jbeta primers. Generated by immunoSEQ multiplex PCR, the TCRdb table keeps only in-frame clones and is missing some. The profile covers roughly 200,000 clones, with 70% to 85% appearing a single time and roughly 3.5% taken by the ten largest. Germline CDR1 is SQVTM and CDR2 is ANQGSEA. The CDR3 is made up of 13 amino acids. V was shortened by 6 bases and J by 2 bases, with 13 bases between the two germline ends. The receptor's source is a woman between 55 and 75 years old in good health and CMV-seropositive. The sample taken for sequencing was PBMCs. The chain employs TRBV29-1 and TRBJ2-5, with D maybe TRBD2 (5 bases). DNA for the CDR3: TGCAGCGTAGAGGTTCGGGGACAAGAGACCCAGTACTTC. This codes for CSVEVRGQETQYF.